This is a list of T cell receptor beta chains from one sample in a study of cytomegalovirus exposure and HLA in healthy donors. Measured with immunoSEQ multiplex PCR; TCRdb has only the in-frame clones, and not every one. This table has about 160,000 clones, 86% appearing once. The sample comprised PBMCs. The receptors originated from a woman aged 30 to 39 in good health and CMV-seronegative. CDR3s include the opening cysteine and the closing phenylalanine or tryptophan. The D gene is left open where the match is weak. Rows may omit the clone size; those that give it use once, few, many or a size class.

DNA: TGTGCCAGCTCATCATCCTCGGAGGGGACCTATGGCTACACCTTC
CDR3: CASSSSSEGTYGYTF
J: TRBJ1-2
V: TRBV18
D: .
size: few

DNA: TGTGCCTGGAACCCGACGGGAGACTATGGCTACACCTTC
CDR3: CAWNPTGDYGYTF
J: TRBJ1-2
V: TRBV30
D: .
size: few

DNA: TGTGCCATCAGCTTGACAGGGCCGAACACTGAAGCTTTCTTT
CDR3: CAISLTGPNTEAFF
J: TRBJ1-1
V: TRBV10-3
D: TRBD1
size: .

DNA: TGTGCCAGCAGTCCCCACGGGACAGGGGCTGGCTCCGAGCAGTACTTC
CDR3: CASSPHGTGAGSEQYF
J: TRBJ2-7
V: TRBV7-8
D: TRBD1
size: .

DNA: TGTGCCAGCAGTCGACTAGAGGGGACCGGGGAGCTGTTTTTT
CDR3: CASSRLEGTGELFF
J: TRBJ2-2
V: TRBV2
D: .
size: once

DNA: TGCGCCAGCAGCCAAGCCGGACAGGTTAACGATGGCTACACCTTC
CDR3: CASSQAGQVNDGYTF
J: TRBJ1-2
V: TRBV4-3
D: TRBD1
size: once

DNA: TGTGCCAGCAGGGAGGGACAGGGTTACCCTTTCGAGCAGTACTTC
CDR3: CASREGQGYPFEQYF
J: TRBJ2-7
V: TRBV27
D: TRBD1
size: .

DNA: TGTGCCATCAGTGGATCCGGGACAGGGGGTCCCAAAGAGACCCAGTACTTC
CDR3: CAISGSGTGGPKETQYF
J: TRBJ2-5
V: TRBV10-3
D: TRBD1
size: .

DNA: TGTGCCAGCAGACTAACCTTGGATGGCTACACCTTC
CDR3: CASRLTLDGYTF
J: TRBJ1-2
V: TRBV2
D: .
size: few

DNA: TGTGCCAGCTCACCGGGACAGACCTCTGGAAACACCATATATTTT
CDR3: CASSPGQTSGNTIYF
J: TRBJ1-3
V: TRBV18
D: TRBD1
size: .

DNA: TGTGCCAGCAGCTTAATGGGAAATAGCAATCAGCCCCAGCATTTT
CDR3: CASSLMGNSNQPQHF
J: TRBJ1-5
V: TRBV7-3
D: .
size: .

DNA: TGTGCCAGCAGTGAAGACATTGAAAAACTGTTTTTT
CDR3: CASSEDIEKLFF
J: TRBJ1-4
V: TRBV2
D: .
size: .

DNA: TGTGCCAGCAGCTCGAACCGGTTTGCAACTAATGAAAAACTGTTTTTT
CDR3: CASSSNRFATNEKLFF
J: TRBJ1-4
V: TRBV7-9
D: .
size: .

DNA: TGCGCCAGCAGCTTGCGGGGAGAAATGAACGAGCAGTACTTC
CDR3: CASSLRGEMNEQYF
J: TRBJ2-7
V: TRBV5-1
D: .
size: .

DNA: TGCGCCAGCAGCTTACAGGGGCGGGGGGAAAAACTGTTTTTT
CDR3: CASSLQGRGEKLFF
J: TRBJ1-4
V: TRBV5-1
D: TRBD1
size: .

DNA: TGCGCCAGCAGCCAAGCGGGGGCGAACACTGAAGCTTTCTTT
CDR3: CASSQAGANTEAFF
J: TRBJ1-1
V: TRBV4-1
D: .
size: .

DNA: TGTGCCAGCAGCCCGGGGTATAGCAATCAGCCCCAGCATTTT
CDR3: CASSPGYSNQPQHF
J: TRBJ1-5
V: TRBV7-2
D: .
size: .

DNA: TGCGCCAGCAGCTTGGGGGGGCAGACCGGGACAGGGTACGATACGCAGTATTTT
CDR3: CASSLGGQTGTGYDTQYF
J: TRBJ2-3
V: TRBV5-1
D: TRBD1
size: .

DNA: TGCGCCAGCAGTGAGTGGAGGGGTGGAGATTATAGCAATCAGCCCCAGCATTTT
CDR3: CASSEWRGGDYSNQPQHF
J: TRBJ1-5
V: TRBV10-2
D: .
size: .

DNA: TGCAGCGTTGTCCGGGGAGTAAGCACAGATACGCAGTATTTT
CDR3: CSVVRGVSTDTQYF
J: TRBJ2-3
V: TRBV29-1
D: .
size: .

DNA: TGTGCCAGCAGTGAATTCTCCGACGGACAGACGGGCTATGGCTACACCTTC
CDR3: CASSEFSDGQTGYGYTF
J: TRBJ1-2
V: TRBV2
D: .
size: few

DNA: TGTGCCAGCAGCTCATGGGAGAACACTGAAGCTTTCTTT
CDR3: CASSSWENTEAFF
J: TRBJ1-1
V: TRBV5-4
D: .
size: .

DNA: TGTGCCAGCAGCCAAGAAGGGCTAGCGGGGGGTATAGCCAAAAACATTCAGTACTTC
CDR3: CASSQEGLAGGIAKNIQYF
J: TRBJ2-4
V: TRBV4-2
D: TRBD2
size: once

DNA: TGTGCCAGCAGCTTAGTCCCAGGGGCTATGAACACTGAAGCTTTCTTT
CDR3: CASSLVPGAMNTEAFF
J: TRBJ1-1
V: TRBV7-8
D: .
size: .

DNA: TGCGCCAGCAGCCAAGAGGGACGGGTTGGTTACGAGCAGTACTTC
CDR3: CASSQEGRVGYEQYF
J: TRBJ2-7
V: TRBV4-1
D: .
size: .

DNA: TGTGCCAGCAGTGAAGACACCGGGGAGCTGTTTTTT
CDR3: CASSEDTGELFF
J: TRBJ2-2
V: TRBV2
D: .
size: few

DNA: TGTGCCAGTAGTACAACAGGGTATAATTCACCCCTCCACTTT
CDR3: CASSTTGYNSPLHF
J: TRBJ1-6
V: TRBV19
D: .
size: .

DNA: TGCGCCAGCAACGAGGGAGGGCCATCAGATACGCAGTATTTT
CDR3: CASNEGGPSDTQYF
J: TRBJ2-3
V: TRBV5-1
D: TRBD2
size: .

DNA: TGTGCCAGCAGCTTAGCTCGGGGAGGGTTCACAGATACGCAGTATTTT
CDR3: CASSLARGGFTDTQYF
J: TRBJ2-3
V: TRBV7-2
D: TRBD2
size: once

DNA: TGTGCCAGCAGCACGAAACTGAACACTGAAGCTTTCTTT
CDR3: CASSTKLNTEAFF
J: TRBJ1-1
V: TRBV6-6
D: .
size: .

DNA: TGTGCCACCGGGGCCAACCAAGGCAATCAGCCCCAGCATTTT
CDR3: CATGANQGNQPQHF
J: TRBJ1-5
V: TRBV10-3
D: .
size: .

DNA: TGTGCCAGCAGCTTGCCAGGGGATGGAGACATTCAGTACTTC
CDR3: CASSLPGDGDIQYF
J: TRBJ2-4
V: TRBV5-4
D: .
size: .

DNA: TGTGCCAGCAGCCAAGATTATAGACAGGGGGTTTACAATGAGCAGTTCTTC
CDR3: CASSQDYRQGVYNEQFF
J: TRBJ2-1
V: TRBV4-2
D: TRBD1
size: .

DNA: TGTGCCAGTATGGTAGGGACAGTGAACACCGGGGAGCTGTTTTTT
CDR3: CASMVGTVNTGELFF
J: TRBJ2-2
V: TRBV19
D: TRBD1
size: .

DNA: TGCGCCAGCAGCCAAGAATTTAGGCAGAAAACAGATACGCAGTATTTT
CDR3: CASSQEFRQKTDTQYF
J: TRBJ2-3
V: TRBV4-3
D: .
size: .

DNA: TGTGCCAGCAGCTTTGATCGCGGGAGGGTTTACAATGAGCAGTTCTTC
CDR3: CASSFDRGRVYNEQFF
J: TRBJ2-1
V: TRBV7-6
D: TRBD2
size: .

DNA: TGTGCCAGCAGCTTATACCAGGGGGCGGACGAGCAGTACTTC
CDR3: CASSLYQGADEQYF
J: TRBJ2-7
V: TRBV7-9
D: TRBD1
size: .

DNA: TGTGCCAGCAGCTCTCAGAACACCGGGGAGCTGTTTTTT
CDR3: CASSSQNTGELFF
J: TRBJ2-2
V: TRBV11-3
D: .
size: .